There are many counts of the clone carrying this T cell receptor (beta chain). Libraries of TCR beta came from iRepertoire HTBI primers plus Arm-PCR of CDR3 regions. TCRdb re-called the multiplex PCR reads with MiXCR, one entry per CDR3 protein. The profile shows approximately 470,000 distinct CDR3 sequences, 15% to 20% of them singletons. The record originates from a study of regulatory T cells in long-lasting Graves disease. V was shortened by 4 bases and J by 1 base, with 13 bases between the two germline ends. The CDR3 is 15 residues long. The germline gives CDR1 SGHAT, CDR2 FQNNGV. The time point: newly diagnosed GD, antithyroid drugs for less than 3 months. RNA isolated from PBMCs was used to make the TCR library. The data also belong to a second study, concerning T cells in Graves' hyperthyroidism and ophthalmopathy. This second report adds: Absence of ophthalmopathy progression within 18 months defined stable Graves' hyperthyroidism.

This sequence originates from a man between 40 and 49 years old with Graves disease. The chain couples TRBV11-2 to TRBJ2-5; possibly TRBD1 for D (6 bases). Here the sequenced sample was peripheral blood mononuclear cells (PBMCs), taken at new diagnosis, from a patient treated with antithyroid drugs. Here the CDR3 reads CASSWLQGSQETQYF. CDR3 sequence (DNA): TGTGCCAGCAGCTGGTTACAGGGATCCCAAGAGACCCAGTACTTC. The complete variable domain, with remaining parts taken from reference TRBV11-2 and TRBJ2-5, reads EAGVAQSPRYKIIEKRQSVAFWCNPISGHATLYWYQQILGQGPKLLIQFQNNGVVDDSQLPKDRFSAERLKGVDSTLKIQPAKLEDSAVYLCASSWLQGSQETQYFGPGTRLLVL.